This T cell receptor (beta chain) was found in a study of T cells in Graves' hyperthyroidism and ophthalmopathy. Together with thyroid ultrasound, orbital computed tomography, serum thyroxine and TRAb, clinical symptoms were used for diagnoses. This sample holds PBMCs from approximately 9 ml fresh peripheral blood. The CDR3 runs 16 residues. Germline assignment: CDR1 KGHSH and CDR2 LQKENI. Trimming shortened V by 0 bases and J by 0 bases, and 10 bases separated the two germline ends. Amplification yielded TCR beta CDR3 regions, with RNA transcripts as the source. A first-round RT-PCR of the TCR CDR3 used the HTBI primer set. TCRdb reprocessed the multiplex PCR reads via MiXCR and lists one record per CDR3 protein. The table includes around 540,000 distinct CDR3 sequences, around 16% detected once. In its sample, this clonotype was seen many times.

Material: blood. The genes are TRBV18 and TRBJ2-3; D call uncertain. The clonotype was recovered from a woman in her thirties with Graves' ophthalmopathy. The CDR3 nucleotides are TGTGCCAGCTCACCACCGAGAATTGGCAGCACAGATACGCAGTATTTT. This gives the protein CASSPPRIGSTDTQYF. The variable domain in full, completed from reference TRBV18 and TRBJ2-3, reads NAGVMQNPRHLVRRRGQEARLRCSPMKGHSHVYWYRQLPEEGLKFMVYLQKENIIDESGMPKERFSAEFPKEGPSILRIQQVVRGDSAAYFCASSPPRIGSTDTQYFGPGTRLTVL.